The 20 T cell receptor beta chains reported below all come from one sample, sequenced in a study of CD8 T cells in ankylosing spondylitis. General observations from the study: About eight highly homologous variants made up a TCR beta motif that seemed to typify ankylosing spondylitis blood.

TCRdb re-called the 5' RACE reads through MiXCR, storing one row per CDR3 protein. The sample lists a few hundred thousand distinct CDR3 sequences; approximately 20% were seen once. These TCRs' antigens remain unknown. The sample comprised blood, either unsorted or a sorted T cell fraction (not recorded which). These receptors were obtained from a male donor with ankylosing spondylitis.

The chain joins TRBV20-1 to TRBJ2-1; D may be TRBD1 (6 bases). V lost 3 bases and J 0 bases, leaving 18 bases between the germline ends. The CDR3 has 17 residues. The germline CDR1 and CDR2 sequences are DFQATT and SNEGSKA (reference sequence). The CDR3 spells CSASVGHSISSYNEQFF. The DNA for the CDR3 is TGCAGTGCTAGTGTGGGACACTCTATCAGCTCCTACAATGAGCAGTTCTTC.

This sequence joins TRBV2 and TRBJ2-2, with 7 nucleotides matching TRBD2. Germline V CDR1 and CDR2: SNHLY, FYNNEI. This CDR3 region has 16 residues. Germline trimming cut 4 bases from V and 3 bases from J; bases unmatched to any gene: 8. CDR3 sequence: CASSVRRAGDTGELFF. The CDR3 nucleotides are TGTGCCAGCAGTGTTAGACGGGCGGGAGACACCGGGGAGCTGTTTTTT. The full variable domain, in which reference TRBV2 and TRBJ2-2 provide the parts outside the CDR3, is EPEVTQTPSHQVTQMGQEVILRCVPISNHLYFYWYRQILGQKVEFLVSFYNNEISEKSEIFDDQFSVERPDGSNFTLKIRSTKLEDSAMYFCASSVRRAGDTGELFFGEGSRLTVL.

A few counts support this clonotype. The rearrangement joins TRBV20-1 to TRBJ1-2, with unresolved D. The CDR3 runs to 14 residues. V lost 1 base and J lost 0, with 9 bases in between. Germline-derived CDR1 and CDR2 are DFQATT and SNEGSKA (reference sequence). CDR3 nucleotide sequence: TGCAGTGCTAGAGCTCGGGAGGCTAACTATGGCTACACCTTC. Its protein product is CSARAREANYGYTF.

The rearrangement uses TRBV20-1 and TRBJ2-1, with 10 bases lining up with TRBD2. The CDR3 covers 18 residues. V shed 3 bases and J 1 base; nucleotides not matched to a gene: 12. Germline V lookup: CDR1 DFQATT, CDR2 SNEGSKA (reference sequence). The CDR3 bases are TGCAGTGCTAGTAGGCTAGCGGGAGCCCTCATTTCCTACAATGAGCAGTTCTTC. Translated: CSASRLAGALISYNEQFF.

This chain joins TRBV18 and TRBJ2-7; TRBD1 agrees at 7 bases. The CDR3 sequence is 14 residues long. CDR1 is KGHSH and CDR2 is LQKENI in the germline V gene. V shed 3 bases and J 4 bases; nucleotides not matched to a gene: 6. The CDR3 sequence is CASSPLGQQYEQYF. Here the CDR3 DNA reads TGTGCCAGCTCACCGCTGGGACAGCAGTACGAGCAGTACTTC.

This clonotype was counted only a few times. CDR3 protein: CASSQDPRVGYGYTF. The CDR3 DNA reads as TGTGCCAGCAGCCAAGATCCGAGGGTCGGCTATGGCTACACCTTC. The rearrangement uses TRBV14 and TRBJ1-2; no reliable D call. CDR3 size: 15 residues. Germline assignment: CDR1 SGHDN and CDR2 FVKESK. The ends were cut back, 0 bases at V and 4 bases at J, with 12 bases in the middle.

The chain joins TRBV19 to TRBJ2-2; D is possibly TRBD1 (6 bases). The germline V gene has CDR1 LNHDA and CDR2 SQIVND (reference sequence). This CDR3 contains 15 residues. With 1 base removed from V and 5 bases from J, the gap between germline ends came to 11 bases. In DNA form, the CDR3 reads TGTGCCAGTAGTATAGTGGGGACACCGACCGGGGAGCTGTTTTTT. Encoded protein: CASSIVGTPTGELFF.

This clonotype was observed a handful of times. The V gene is TRBV5-1, the J gene TRBJ2-7, with D perhaps matching TRBD1 (5 bases). The ends were cut back, 2 bases at V and 2 bases at J, with 17 bases in the middle. The germline V gene has CDR1 SGHRS and CDR2 YFSETQ. This CDR3 spans 16 amino acids. Here the CDR3 reads CASSFYLTVFTYEQYF. The CDR3 bases are TGCGCCAGCAGCTTTTATCTGACAGTATTTACCTACGAGCAGTACTTC.

The chain joins TRBV29-1 to TRBJ2-7; D may be TRBD1 or TRBD2 (5 bases each). Per the germline V gene, CDR1 is SQVTM and CDR2 is ANQGSEA. With 7 bases removed from V and 2 bases from J, the gap between germline ends came to 12 bases. The CDR3 has 12 amino acids. The CDR3 DNA follows: TGCAGCGCCCGAGGGGCAGCCTACGAGCAGTACTTC. This gives the protein CSARGAAYEQYF.

V is TRBV28 and J is TRBJ2-1, with D possibly TRBD1 on 7 matching bases. Germline CDR1 MDHEN, CDR2 SYDVKM. Trimming left V 8 bases short and J 0 bases short, with 20 bases between. The CDR3 has 17 residues. The DNA for the CDR3 is TGTGCCAGCGCGCAGGGGGGAGCTCAAAGCTCCTACAATGAGCAGTTCTTC. As protein: CASAQGGAQSSYNEQFF.

The genes are TRBV20-1 and TRBJ1-1; weak D call: TRBD1 (5 bases). CDR1 and CDR2 from the germline V gene are DFQATT and SNEGSKA (reference sequence). The CDR3 is 15 residues long. The ends were cut back, 6 bases at V and 2 bases at J, with 19 bases in the middle. CDR3 region: CSASPLRGANTEAFF. The CDR3 DNA is TGCAGTGCATCCCCGTTGAGGGGCGCCAACACTGAAGCTTTCTTT.

V and J are TRBV11-1 and TRBJ2-1; D is possibly TRBD1 or TRBD2 (5 bases each). Per the germline V gene, CDR1 is SGHAT and CDR2 is FQDESV (reference sequence). Trimming took off 5 bases at V and 6 bases at J, with 11 bases between the two ends. The CDR3 sequence is 13 residues long. CDR3 region: CASSGDATNEQFF. As DNA, the CDR3 is TGTGCCAGCAGCGGGGACGCTACCAATGAGCAGTTCTTC. Full variable domain (rest looked up from reference TRBV11-1 and TRBJ2-1): EAEVAQSPRYKITEKSQAVAFWCDPISGHATLYWYRQILGQGPELLVQFQDESVVDDSQLPKDRFSAERLKGVDSTLKIQPAELGDSAMYLCASSGDATNEQFFGPGTRLTVL.

This clonotype was found a few times. J is TRBJ2-5 and V is TRBV7-3; D tentatively reads TRBD1 or TRBD2 (6 bases each). Germline V gene lookup returns CDR1 SGHTA and CDR2 FQGTGA. The V gene lost 5 bases and the J gene lost 5 bases, with 15 bases spanning the gap. The CDR3 contains 14 residues. CDR3 nucleotide sequence: TGTGCCAGCAGCCCCTCGGGGGCGGGGGAGACCCAGTACTTC. Residues: CASSPSGAGETQYF.

The CDR3 DNA follows: TGCAGTGCTAGAGAGCTCAAGGCAGGGGACGGATCACCCCTCCACTTT. It translates to CSARELKAGDGSPLHF. The chain is built from TRBV20-1 and TRBJ1-6; weak D call: TRBD1 (6 bases). Deletions cut 0 bases from V and 10 bases from J, with 19 bases between. Germline CDR1 reads DFQATT; CDR2 reads SNEGSKA (reference sequence). The length of the CDR3 is 16 residues.

This clonotype was counted a few times. The genes are TRBV20-1 and TRBJ2-2; D is unresolved. Germline V gene data show CDR1 as DFQATT and CDR2 as SNEGSKA (reference sequence). CDR3 length equals 13 residues. Trimming cost V 3 bases and J 4 bases, with 9 bases left between them. The CDR3 loop reads CSASPVGTGELFF. The CDR3 bases are TGCAGTGCTAGTCCGGTTGGCACCGGGGAGCTGTTTTTT.

This clonotype was observed at least ten times. V usage is TRBV12-3 or TRBV12-4 and J usage is TRBJ2-5; D possibly uses TRBD1 or TRBD2 (5 bases each). V was cut by 8 bases and J by 2 bases, with 12 bases left in between. The CDR3 sequence is 13 residues long. Here the CDR3 DNA reads TGTGCCAGCGCCGTGGGACCTCAAGAGACCCAGTACTTC. As protein: CASAVGPQETQYF.

The rearrangement uses TRBV5-1 and TRBJ1-6; D may be TRBD1 (5 bases). This CDR3 spans 13 amino acids. From germline, CDR1 is SGHRS and CDR2 YFSETQ. Trimming left V 4 bases short and J 10 bases short, with 12 bases between. The CDR3 loop is CASSPLGVSPLHF. CDR3 coding DNA: TGCGCCAGCAGCCCGCTGGGGGTGTCACCCCTCCACTTT.

The V call is TRBV27, the J call TRBJ2-1, with TRBD2 identical over 11 bases. The CDR3 sequence is 15 residues long. In germline, CDR1 is MNHEY, CDR2 SMNVEV (reference sequence). With V trimmed by 2 bases and J by 8 bases, 5 bases remained unmatched. The chain's CDR3 is CASSLRRLAGYEQFF. The CDR3, as DNA: TGTGCCAGCAGTTTACGGCGACTAGCGGGATATGAGCAGTTCTTC.

This chain connects TRBV24-1 to TRBJ2-2; 9 bases line up with TRBD1. The V and J ends lost 3 bases and 0 bases, in that order; junction bases with no gene match: 4. CDR3 size: 17 residues. Germline V gene data show CDR1 as KGHDR and CDR2 as SFDVKD. The CDR3 bases are TGTGCCACCAGTGATCCTACAGGGGGCTCGAACACCGGGGAGCTGTTTTTT. Residues: CATSDPTGGSNTGELFF.

This clonotype turned up a few times. This chain uses TRBV7-9 with TRBJ2-2, with D uncertain. Germline CDR1 and CDR2: SEHNR and FQNEAQ (reference sequence). CDR3 size: 17 residues. Trimming stripped 1 base from V and 2 bases from J, with 14 bases between. The DNA for the CDR3 is TGTGCCAGCAGCTTAGGACCGGTGGGTCTAAACACCGGGGAGCTGTTTTTT. Translation gives CASSLGPVGLNTGELFF.